The next 9 T cell receptor beta chains were all read from a single sample in a study of blood T cells in healthy people across ages. Primed by a sample-barcoded 5' primer and a J-beta primer mix, a second PCR proceeded for 7 to 11 cycles. TCRdb independently ran MiXCR on the 5' RACE reads; one entry per CDR3 protein. This table has around 710,000 distinct CDR3 sequences, approximately 43% appearing once. Sample: blood. The receptors were gathered from a woman aged 55-75 years in good health.

There are a few counts of this clonotype. This rearrangement joins TRBV20-1 to TRBJ2-1, with TRBD2 matching over 12 bases. Trimming removed 6 bases from V and 4 bases from J; junction bases left unmatched: 7. This CDR3 is built from 15 residues. Germline loops: CDR1 DFQATT, CDR2 SNEGSKA (reference sequence). In DNA, the CDR3 is TGCAGTGCCTCGCCTAGCGGGAGGGTATACAATGAGCAGTTCTTC. It translates to CSASPSGRVYNEQFF.

Worth noting for this clonotype: This could be a read error, since a much larger clone is one nucleotide away. The chain has TRBV9 and TRBJ2-7, with D perhaps matching TRBD1 or TRBD2 (5 bases each). Germline V gene data show CDR1 as SGDLS and CDR2 as YYNGEE. The CDR3 runs 14 residues. DNA for the CDR3: TGTGCCGGCAGCCTCCGGGACCGTTCCTACGAGCAGTACTTC. This codes for CAGSLRDRSYEQYF.

This clonotype was counted ten times or more. V is TRBV6-5 and J is TRBJ2-3; D may be TRBD1 (5 bases). Deletions cut 4 bases from V and 3 bases from J, with 8 bases between. The germline gives CDR1 MNHEY, CDR2 SVGAGI. The CDR3 covers 13 residues. Here the CDR3 reads CASSSQGTDTQYF. CDR3 nucleotides: TGTGCCAGCAGTTCCCAGGGAACAGATACGCAGTATTTT.

This chain joins TRBV6-6 and TRBJ2-5; 7 bases line up with TRBD2. With V trimmed by 5 bases and J by 2 bases, 11 bases remained unmatched. CDR1 and CDR2 from the germline V gene are MNHNY and SVGAGI (reference sequence). This CDR3 has 16 amino acids. In nucleotides, the CDR3 is TGTGCCAGCAGTCGCCTCGGGGAGGGCCTACAAGAGACCCAGTACTTC. Translating it yields CASSRLGEGLQETQYF.

This clonotype was seen at least ten times. The chain links TRBV7-9 to TRBJ1-4, with D tentatively TRBD1 (5 bases). V lost 3 bases to trimming and J lost 8 bases, with 13 bases between them. Germline assignment: CDR1 SEHNR and CDR2 FQNEAQ (reference sequence). This CDR3 comprises 14 residues. The CDR3 loop is CASSFGQGEEKLFF. The CDR3 region has the DNA TGTGCCAGCAGCTTCGGGCAGGGTGAGGAAAAACTGTTTTTT. The entire variable domain, with the rest obtained from reference TRBV7-9 and TRBJ1-4, is as follows: DTGVSQNPRHKITKRGQNVTFRCDPISEHNRLYWYRQTLGQGPEFLTYFQNEAQLEKSRLLSDRFSAERPKGSFSTLEIQRTEQGDSAMYLCASSFGQGEEKLFFGSGTQLSVL.

Comment on this clonotype: Since a much larger clone is just one base distant, this may be a read error. The CDR3 DNA reads TGTGCCAGCAGCTTAGCGCTTTTAGGTGGCCAGTACTTC. Translated: CASSLALLGGQYF. The chain employs TRBV7-2 and TRBJ2-5; D call uncertain. CDR3 length: 13 residues. Germline CDR1 reads SGHTA; CDR2 reads FQGNSA. V was pared by 0 bases and J by 10 bases, with 12 bases between.

The rearrangement uses TRBV20-1 and TRBJ2-7; 7 bases line up with TRBD1. Germline values: CDR1 DFQATT, CDR2 SNEGSKA (reference sequence). Losses at the gene ends were 8 bases for V and 2 bases for J; bases not matched to a gene: 9. CDR3 length equals 13 residues. The CDR3 region is CSSPRQGAYEQYF. The CDR3 DNA sequence: TGCAGTTCCCCTCGCCAGGGGGCCTACGAGCAGTACTTC.

This clonotype was observed once. The chain joins TRBV6-2 or TRBV6-3 to TRBJ2-4; no reliable D call. The J call could be wrong; TRBJ2-7 is a better fit for the DNA end. The CDR3 runs 13 residues. CDR1 and CDR2 from the germline V gene are MNHEY and SVGEGT. The CDR3 protein is CASRHNNFYEQYF. The CDR3 DNA is TGTGCCAGCAGGCACAACAACTTTTACGAGCAGTACTTC.

V usage is TRBV30 and J usage is TRBJ2-3; TRBD1 might be the D (5 bases). Germline CDR1 is GTSNPN and CDR2 is SVGIG (reference sequence). Trimming removed 0 bases at V and 5 bases at J, with 9 bases between. CDR3 length: 13 amino acids. Here the CDR3 DNA reads TGTGCCTGGAGTGTTTCCAGGGTAGATACGCAGTATTTT. Translated: CAWSVSRVDTQYF.